The 28 T cell receptor beta chains below were found in one sample sequenced in a study of T cell repertoires in ileal Crohn's disease (dated by TCRdb to the late 2010s). The library was prepared using the immunoSEQ multiplex PCR assay. The table comes from immuneACCESS by way of TCRdb, which keeps in-frame sequences with V and J called. Part of the clones is missing from these tables; in studies checked, under half for an unresolved V gene and the rest for unknown reasons. Across this sample there are about 6,500 clones, with under 75% seen only once. The ten top clones hold around 18% of the sample. The sequencing sample was made of ileal tissue. The receptors come from an adult with Crohn's disease.

The chain recombines TRBV18 with TRBJ2-5; 7 nucleotides align to TRBD1. The tail of the sequence fits TRBJ2-7 better, so the J call may be wrong. Germline CDR1 and CDR2: KGHSH and LQKENI. The CDR3 sequence is 14 residues long. The CDR3 coding sequence is TGTGCCAGCTCACTCTCGGACAGGCACTACGAGCAGTACTTC. It encodes CASSLSDRHYEQYF.

A few counts support this clone. The chain joins TRBV7-2 to TRBJ1-6; D is possibly TRBD1 (6 bases). Trimming removed 5 bases at V and 8 bases at J, with 16 bases between. Germline CDR1 reads SGHTA; CDR2 reads FQGNSA. This CDR3 region has 15 residues. CDR3 loop: CASSLQGSVYSPLHF. The DNA of the CDR3 is TGTGCCAGCAGCCTACAGGGTTCAGTTTATTCACCCCTCCACTTT.

This clone was seen only a few times. V is TRBV30 and J is TRBJ1-2; 7 bases agree with TRBD1. This CDR3 has 21 residues. Trimming removed 0 bases from V and 0 bases from J; junction bases left unmatched: 22. Germline V CDR1 and CDR2: GTSNPN, SVGIG (reference sequence). Here the CDR3 reads CAWSVFYPLRGISPPNYGYTF. CDR3 DNA sequence: TGTGCCTGGAGTGTATTTTACCCCCTCAGGGGGATTAGCCCACCTAACTATGGCTACACCTTC. The entire variable domain, with the rest obtained from reference TRBV30 and TRBJ1-2, is as follows: SQTIHQWPATLVQPVGSPLSLECTVEGTSNPNLYWYRQAAGRGLQLLFYSVGIGQISSEVPQNLSASRPQDRQFILSSKKLLLSDSGFYLCAWSVFYPLRGISPPNYGYTFGSGTRLTVV.

This clone is categorized as medium-sized. The V call is TRBV2, the J call TRBJ2-7, with 9 bases identical to TRBD1. This CDR3 spans 15 amino acids. Per the germline V gene, CDR1 is SNHLY and CDR2 is FYNNEI. Germline trimming cut 3 bases from V and 3 bases from J; bases unmatched to any gene: 6. The CDR3 sequence is CASSDGDRVYYEQYF. For the CDR3, the DNA is TGTGCCAGCAGTGACGGGGACAGGGTCTACTACGAGCAGTACTTC. The entire variable domain, with the rest obtained from reference TRBV2 and TRBJ2-7, is as follows: EPEVTQTPSHQVTQMGQEVILRCVPISNHLYFYWYRQILGQKVEFLVSFYNNEISEKSEIFDDQFSVERPDGSNFTLKIRSTKLEDSAMYFCASSDGDRVYYEQYFGPGTRLTVT.

This chain connects TRBV5-6 to TRBJ2-3, with D perhaps TRBD2 (5 bases). Trimming pared 6 bases from V and 2 bases from J, leaving 13 bases between. The length of the CDR3 is 14 residues. From germline, CDR1 is SGHDT and CDR2 YYEEEE. The chain's CDR3 is CASNTGIYTDTQYF. CDR3 DNA: TGTGCCAGCAACACCGGGATTTACACAGATACGCAGTATTTT.

The gene calls are TRBV27 and TRBJ2-1; 11 nucleotides align to TRBD2. This CDR3 region has 15 residues. The germline gives CDR1 MNHEY, CDR2 SMNVEV (reference sequence). V dropped 5 bases and J dropped 7; count of bases not matched to a gene: 7. In nucleotides, the CDR3 is TGTGCCAGCAGTAGATCTAGCGGGGGGCTTAATGAGCAGTTCTTC. Translation: CASSRSSGGLNEQFF.

The CDR3, as DNA: TGTGCCAGCAGCCATGGTTTAGCGGGGGGGTACACCGGGGAGCTGTTTTTT. This sequence encodes CASSHGLAGGYTGELFF. The chain uses TRBV4-2 and TRBJ2-2; TRBD2 aligns across 11 bases. The germline gives CDR1 LGHNA, CDR2 YNFKEQ. The CDR3 sequence is 17 residues long. V dropped 3 bases and J dropped 3; count of bases not matched to a gene: 6.

V is TRBV5-5 and J is TRBJ1-2; 8 positions match TRBD1. The CDR3 extends over 19 amino acids. Germline V gene sequence: CDR1 SGHKS, CDR2 YYEKEE (reference sequence). Unmatched junction bases numbered 19, after V lost 3 bases and J lost 3 bases. DNA for the CDR3: TGTGCCAGCAGCTGGGAAGGGACAGGACTTTACGATCGGCACTATGGCTACACCTTC. It specifies CASSWEGTGLYDRHYGYTF.

This clone was seen a single time. This rearrangement joins TRBV6-5 to TRBJ1-5; a possible D gene is TRBD1 (6 bases). The CDR3 extends over 14 amino acids. V was trimmed by 6 bases and J by 8 bases, leaving 17 bases between them. Germline lookup yields CDR1 MNHEY and CDR2 SVGAGI. CDR3 sequence reads: CASRARGGIEPQHF. The CDR3, as DNA: TGTGCCAGCAGGGCCAGGGGCGGTATTGAGCCCCAGCATTTT.

The V call is TRBV27, the J call TRBJ2-1; 7 bases line up with TRBD2. The CDR3 consists of 13 residues. V shed 7 bases, J shed 4 bases, and the junction held 4 bases outside the gene matches. Germline-derived CDR1 and CDR2 are MNHEY and SMNVEV (reference sequence). CDR3 sequence reads: CASKGTNYNEQFF. The CDR3 DNA reads TGTGCCAGCAAAGGGACTAATTACAATGAGCAGTTCTTC.

The chain couples TRBV5-1 to TRBJ2-7; TRBD2 aligns across 14 bases. The CDR3 consists of 17 residues. V trimming: 4 bases; J trimming: 4 bases; junction bases outside the gene matches: 10. CDR1 and CDR2 (germline): SGHRS, YFSETQ. The CDR3 DNA reads TGCGCCAGCAGCGAGACTAGCGGGGGGGCCAGTTTTTACGAGCAGTACTTC. It encodes CASSETSGGASFYEQYF.

The V call is TRBV5-1, the J call TRBJ1-2; D perhaps matches TRBD1 (6 bases). The ends were cut back, 0 bases at V and 6 bases at J, with 12 bases in the middle. Per germline, CDR1 SGHRS and CDR2 YFSETQ. The CDR3 runs to 14 residues. CDR3 coding DNA: TGCGCCAGCAGCTTGGACTGGGGGCAGGATGGCTACACCTTC. It translates to CASSLDWGQDGYTF.

The chain links TRBV11-3 to TRBJ2-7; no reliable D call. The germline V gene has CDR1 SGHNT and CDR2 YENEEA. V was pared by 3 bases and J by 6 bases, with 12 bases between. The CDR3 sequence is 13 residues long. DNA of the CDR3: TGTGCCAGCAGCTTGAATGTGCGCGGCGAGCAGTACTTC. Translation: CASSLNVRGEQYF.

The chain recombines TRBV4-1 with TRBJ2-1, with a tentative D call TRBD1 (5 bases). The CDR3 extends over 14 amino acids. V was pared by 2 bases and J by 5 bases, with 10 bases between. Germline assignment: CDR1 MGHRA and CDR2 YSYEKL. CDR3 residues: CASSQQARDNEQFF. In DNA form, the CDR3 reads TGCGCCAGCAGCCAACAGGCCAGGGACAATGAGCAGTTCTTC.

This sequence joins TRBV27 and TRBJ1-1; 7 bases map to TRBD1. This CDR3 has 13 residues. With V trimmed by 7 bases and J by 4 bases, 6 bases remained unmatched. Germline assignment: CDR1 MNHEY and CDR2 SMNVEV (reference sequence). CDR3 protein: CASTNRGFTEAFF. CDR3 coding DNA: TGTGCCAGCACCAACAGGGGTTTCACTGAAGCTTTCTTT.

This sequence joins TRBV28 and TRBJ1-1; 8 bases align to TRBD1. The CDR3 covers 12 residues. Trimming took 8 bases from V and 5 from J; bases not matched to a gene: 4. Germline assignment: CDR1 MDHEN and CDR2 SYDVKM. The CDR3 loop reads CASQGARTEAFF. For the CDR3, the DNA is TGTGCCAGCCAGGGGGCCAGGACTGAAGCTTTCTTT.

In this sample, this clone turned up a few times. The CDR3 DNA reads as TGTGCCAGCAGCTTAGCGTTGTATAAAGAGACCCAGTACTTC. It encodes CASSLALYKETQYF. The genes are TRBV7-6 and TRBJ2-5; D gene unclear. Per the germline V gene, CDR1 is SGHVS and CDR2 is FNYEAQ. This CDR3 region has 14 residues. The V gene lost 0 bases and the J gene lost 3 bases, with 8 bases spanning the gap.

This chain links TRBV6-5 with TRBJ1-1; a possible D gene is TRBD1 (5 bases). Trimming removed 0 bases at V and 0 bases at J, with 8 bases between. Per germline, CDR1 MNHEY and CDR2 SVGAGI. The CDR3 is 15 amino acids. The CDR3 region is CASSYSSGLNTEAFF. CDR3 sequence (DNA): TGTGCCAGCAGTTACTCATCAGGGCTGAACACTGAAGCTTTCTTT.

V is TRBV2 and J is TRBJ1-2; weak D call: TRBD1 (5 bases). Germline V gives CDR1 SNHLY, CDR2 FYNNEI. This CDR3 contains 12 residues. Between the trimmed V and J ends, which lost 7 bases and 8 bases, there was a span of 14 bases. The CDR3: CASILLGGGYTF. The CDR3 coding sequence is TGTGCCAGCATCCTTCTGGGGGGGGGCTACACCTTC.

The chain combines TRBV5-1 with TRBJ2-7; D gene ambiguous. Trimming removed 3 bases at V and 2 bases at J, with 6 bases between. The V gene's germline CDR1 is SGHRS and CDR2 YFSETQ. The CDR3 runs 12 residues. CDR3 amino acids: CASSSQTYEQYF. The CDR3 coding sequence is TGCGCCAGCAGCTCCCAGACCTACGAGCAGTACTTC.

The V and J genes are TRBV18 and TRBJ1-1; TRBD1 is a possible D gene (5 bases). Germline-derived CDR1 and CDR2 are KGHSH and LQKENI. The CDR3 covers 14 residues. The V end was cut by 6 bases, the J end by 1 base, with 12 bases between. CDR3 DNA sequence: TGTGCCAGCTCCTTGACAGTAAAGAACACTGAAGCTTTCTTT. Translation gives CASSLTVKNTEAFF.

V is TRBV6-1 and J is TRBJ2-5; 9 bases map to TRBD1. V dropped 10 bases and J dropped 4; count of bases not matched to a gene: 7. In germline, CDR1 is MNHNS, CDR2 SASEGT. This CDR3 has 13 amino acids. CDR3 nucleotides: TGTGCCACCGCCAACAGGGGGCCAGAGACCCAGTACTTC. Encoded protein: CATANRGPETQYF.

The chain employs TRBV7-9 and TRBJ1-2, with D unclear. The germline V gene encodes CDR1 SEHNR and CDR2 FQNEAQ (reference sequence). V lost 5 bases and J 0 bases, leaving 13 bases between the germline ends. The CDR3 totals 15 residues. CDR3 sequence (DNA): TGTGCCAGCAGCCAAGGCACTACACCTAACTATGGCTACACCTTC. This sequence encodes CASSQGTTPNYGYTF.

This chain's CDR3 is CAWAGGAAGGYTF. CDR3 coding DNA: TGTGCCTGGGCTGGGGGGGCCGCGGGGGGCTACACCTTC. The V gene is TRBV30, the J gene TRBJ1-2, with D maybe TRBD1 (6 bases). CDR1 and CDR2 from the germline V gene are GTSNPN and SVGIG (reference sequence). V was pared by 5 bases and J by 8 bases, with 18 bases between. The CDR3 is 13 amino acids.

This chain links TRBV25-1 with TRBJ1-1, with 8 positions matching TRBD1. The CDR3 loop spans 13 amino acids. V lost 6 bases and J lost 2; bases outside the gene matches: 2. The germline V gene has CDR1 MGHDK and CDR2 SYGVNS. The CDR3 region is CASRGQGNTEAFF. The CDR3 nucleotides are TGTGCCAGCAGAGGACAGGGAAACACTGAAGCTTTCTTT.

Only a few counts were recorded for this clone. The chain couples TRBV10-1 to TRBJ1-1, with D hard to call. The V and J ends lost 6 bases and 2 bases respectively, with 10 bases between them. The CDR3 runs 13 residues. Germline CDR1 reads WNHNN; CDR2 reads SYGVQD (reference sequence). The DNA for the CDR3 is TGCGCCAGCAGGGGCAGAACCAACACTGAAGCTTTCTTT. This translates into CASRGRTNTEAFF.

The genes are TRBV4-1 and TRBJ1-1, with TRBD1 matching 7 bases. The CDR3 totals 16 residues. CDR1 and CDR2 (germline): MGHRA, YSYEKL. The V segment lost 0 bases and the J segment 0 bases; nucleotides outside the gene matches: 4. The CDR3 DNA sequence: TGCGCCAGCAGCCAAGATGGGACAGTCATGAACACTGAAGCTTTCTTT. Amino acids: CASSQDGTVMNTEAFF.

The sample holds a few counts of this clone. V is TRBV29-1 and J is TRBJ1-2, with 7 bases matching TRBD1. With V trimmed by 1 base and J by 5 bases, 4 bases remained unmatched. CDR1 and CDR2 (germline): SQVTM, ANQGSEA. The CDR3 spans 13 residues. The CDR3 bases are TGCAGCGTTGAAGTTACAGGGGTGTATGGCTACACCTTC. It encodes CSVEVTGVYGYTF. The variable domain in full, completed from reference TRBV29-1 and TRBJ1-2, reads SAVISQKPSRDICQRGTSLTIQCQVDSQVTMMFWYRQQPGQSLTLIATANQGSEATYESGFVIDKFPISRPNLTFSTLTVSNMSPEDSSIYLCSVEVTGVYGYTFGSGTRLTVV.